This T cell receptor beta chain was profiled in a study of T cell responses to AZD1222 COVID-19 vaccine. Findings and limits, study-wide: Clonal diversity may have been underestimated in mostly white British donors. Scientists sampled the repertoires only once the peak T cell response had passed. Vaccine-related CD4 TCRs covered spike, predominating at 160-218 and 743-854. Spike-specific TCR breadth and depth rose after two AZD1222 doses.

Germline V gene lookup returns CDR1 SGHTA and CDR2 FQGNSA. The CDR3 runs to 18 residues. Measured with immunoSEQ multiplex PCR; TCRdb has only the in-frame clones, and not every one. This table has 95,000 to 110,000 clones, about 90% appearing once. Comments on this clone: What it binds is unknown. The junction shows a germline mismatch at one end, possibly a read error.

The V and J genes are TRBV7-2 and TRBJ2-7; 9 nucleotides line up with TRBD1. Sequencing used peripheral blood, obtained on day 0 of AZD1222 vaccination. The clonotype originates from an adult in good health. The CDR3 loop is CASSLASTAGTGSDEQYF. CDR3 nucleotides: TGTGCCAGCAGCCTAGCTTCCACTGCCGGGACAGGGAGCGACGAGCAGTACTTC.